These 4 T cell receptor beta chains came from one sample sequenced in a study of blood T cell repertoires in COVID-19. This table comes from immunoSEQ multiplex PCR, and its TCRdb copy is limited to in-frame clones, with some not included. The sample consists of 200,000 or so clones, approximately 90% of them appearing once. The sample comprised peripheral blood. The receptor set was obtained from a man in his fifties with acute or convalescent COVID-19.

The chain uses TRBV4-1 and TRBJ1-2; no reliable D call. The CDR3 has 12 residues. Between the trimmed V and J ends, which lost 4 bases and 4 bases, there was a span of 7 bases. From germline, CDR1 is MGHRA and CDR2 YSYEKL. CDR3 DNA sequence: TGCGCCAGCAGCCCTGGGAGCTATGGCTACACCTTC. Amino acid sequence: CASSPGSYGYTF.

J is TRBJ1-4 and V is TRBV12-3 or TRBV12-4, with D possibly TRBD1 on 5 matching bases. This CDR3 is built from 13 residues. V lost 7 bases, J lost 7 bases, and 13 bases lay in between. CDR3 in amino acids: CASTPGRGEKLFF. Here the CDR3 DNA reads TGTGCCAGCACCCCAGGGAGGGGTGAAAAACTGTTTTTT.

The V gene is TRBV7-8, the J gene TRBJ2-2, with 8 bases that match TRBD2. The CDR3 is 19 residues long. Looked up from germline, CDR1 is SGHVS and CDR2 is FQNEAQ. The V segment lost 1 base and the J segment 4 bases; nucleotides outside the gene matches: 14. This CDR3 is CASSLGVYRRTSSTGELFF. CDR3 nucleotides: TGTGCCAGCAGCTTAGGAGTCTACCGGCGGACTAGCAGCACCGGGGAGCTGTTTTTT.

In the case of this clone: The same CDR3 arises from other DNA sequences in this sample as well. This sequence joins TRBV5-1 and TRBJ1-4; the D is unclear. Germline CDR1 reads SGHRS; CDR2 reads YFSETQ. V gave up 0 bases and J gave up 2 bases, with 5 bases separating them. The CDR3 totals 14 residues. The CDR3 DNA follows: TGCGCCAGCAGCTTGGATTCGACTAATGAAAAACTGTTTTTT. This translates into CASSLDSTNEKLFF.